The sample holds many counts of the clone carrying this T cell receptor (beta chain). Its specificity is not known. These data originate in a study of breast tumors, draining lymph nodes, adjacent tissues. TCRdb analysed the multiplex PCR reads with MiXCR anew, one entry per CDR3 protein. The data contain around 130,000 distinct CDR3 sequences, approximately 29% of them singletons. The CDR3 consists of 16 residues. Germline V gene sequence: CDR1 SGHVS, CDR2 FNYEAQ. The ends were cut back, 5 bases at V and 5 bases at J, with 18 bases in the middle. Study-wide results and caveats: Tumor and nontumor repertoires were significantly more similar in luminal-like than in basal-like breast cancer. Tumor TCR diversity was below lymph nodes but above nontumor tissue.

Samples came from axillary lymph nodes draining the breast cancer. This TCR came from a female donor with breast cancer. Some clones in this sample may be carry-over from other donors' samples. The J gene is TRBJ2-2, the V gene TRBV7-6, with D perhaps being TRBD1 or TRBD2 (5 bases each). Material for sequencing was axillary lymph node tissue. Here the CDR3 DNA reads TGTGCCAGCAGCGCACCCCGGTCGGGGCAAACCGGGGAGCTGTTTTTT. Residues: CASSAPRSGQTGELFF. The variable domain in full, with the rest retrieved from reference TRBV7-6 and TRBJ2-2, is GAGVSQSPRYKVTKRGQDVALRCDPISGHVSLYWYRQALGQGPEFLTYFNYEAQQDKSGLPNDRFSAERPEGSISTLTIQRTEQRDSAMYRCASSAPRSGQTGELFFGEGSRLTVL.